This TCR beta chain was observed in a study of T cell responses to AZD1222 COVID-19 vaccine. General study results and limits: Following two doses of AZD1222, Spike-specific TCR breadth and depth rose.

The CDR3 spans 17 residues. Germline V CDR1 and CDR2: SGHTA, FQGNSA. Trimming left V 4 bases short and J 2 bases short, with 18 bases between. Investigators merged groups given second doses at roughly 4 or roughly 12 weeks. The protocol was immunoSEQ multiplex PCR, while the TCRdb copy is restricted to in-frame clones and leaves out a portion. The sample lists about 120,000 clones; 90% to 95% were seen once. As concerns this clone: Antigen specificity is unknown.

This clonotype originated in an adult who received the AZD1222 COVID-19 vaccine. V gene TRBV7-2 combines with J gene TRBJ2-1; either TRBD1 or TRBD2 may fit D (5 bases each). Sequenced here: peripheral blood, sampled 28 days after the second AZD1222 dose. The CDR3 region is CASSWRAGTEAYNEQFF. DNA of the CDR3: TGTGCCAGCAGCTGGCGGGCCGGGACCGAAGCCTACAATGAGCAGTTCTTC.